Listed here are 24 T cell receptor beta chains from one sample, sequenced in a study of shared clonotypes between healthy human individuals. Clones were read by immunoSEQ multiplex PCR, and TCRdb kept only the in-frame ones, dropping some. The table shows around 990,000 clones, with roughly 80% occurring only once. Sequencing was done on a sample of memory CD4+ T cells from PBMCs. Indicated subset: CD45RA-negative fraction. These TCRs come from a man aged 18 to 30 in good health. Some clones in this sample may be carry-over from other donors' samples.

The V and J genes are TRBV28 and TRBJ1-4; perhaps TRBD1 as D (5 bases). Germline lookup yields CDR1 MDHEN and CDR2 SYDVKM. The CDR3 runs 15 residues. Deletions cut 4 bases from V and 8 bases from J, with 17 bases between. Written as DNA, the CDR3 is TGTGCCAGCAGTTCCTATGGGATGGGGGGGGAAAAACTGTTTTTT. Amino acid sequence: CASSSYGMGGEKLFF.

This clone appeared once. The genes are TRBV4-3 and TRBJ2-2, with D possibly TRBD1 on 6 matching bases. The V end lost 0 bases, the J end lost 0 bases, and 11 bases lay between the germline ends. CDR1 is LGHNA and CDR2 is YSLEER in the germline V gene. This CDR3 contains 17 residues. The CDR3: CASSQDFGGSNTGELFF. The CDR3 nucleotides read TGCGCCAGCAGCCAAGATTTTGGGGGCTCGAACACCGGGGAGCTGTTTTTT.

The chain links TRBV18 to TRBJ1-5; TRBD1 might be the D (6 bases). V was shortened by 1 base and J by 7 bases, with 11 bases between the two germline ends. The CDR3 has 14 amino acids. The germline V gene encodes CDR1 KGHSH and CDR2 LQKENI. In DNA, the CDR3 is TGTGCCAGCTCACCACTGACTAGGGGGCAGCCCCAGCATTTT. Protein: CASSPLTRGQPQHF.

This clone was observed a handful of times. The gene calls are TRBV4-3 and TRBJ1-4; a possible D gene is TRBD1 (6 bases). Germline CDR1 and CDR2: LGHNA and YSLEER. Trimming pared 3 bases from V and 0 bases from J, leaving 20 bases between. The CDR3 length is 19 residues. The CDR3 loop is CASSQATSTGTATNEKLFF. CDR3 DNA: TGCGCCAGCAGCCAGGCGACCTCGACAGGAACTGCAACTAATGAAAAACTGTTTTTT.

This clone has a single count. The chain joins TRBV19 to TRBJ1-2; D remains unclear. Deletions cut 3 bases from V and 2 bases from J, with 13 bases between. There are 15 residues in the CDR3. Germline V gene data show CDR1 as LNHDA and CDR2 as SQIVND (reference sequence). The CDR3 DNA reads TGTGCCAGTAGTATTCGGCCCGGGTTGAACTATGGCTACACCTTC. Residues: CASSIRPGLNYGYTF.

The rearrangement joins TRBV21-1 to TRBJ1-5. TRBV21-1 is marked as a pseudogene. CDR3 length equals 17 residues. The CDR3 DNA follows: TGTGCCAGCATCCAAAAGGTCCCTCAGGGGACTAATCAGCCCCAGCATTTT. Amino acid sequence: CASIQKVPQGTNQPQHF.

The chain is built from TRBV15 and TRBJ2-7, with 8 bases aligning to TRBD1. CDR3 length equals 13 residues. V lost 5 bases to trimming and J lost 4 bases; unmatched junction nucleotides: 4. Germline CDR1 is LNHNV and CDR2 is YYDKDF (reference sequence). The CDR3 nucleotides are TGTGCCACCAGCCCCGACAGGGGTTACGAGCAGTACTTC. Residues: CATSPDRGYEQYF. Variable domain in full (rest from reference TRBV15 and TRBJ2-7): DAMVIQNPRYQVTQFGKPVTLSCSQTLNHNVMYWYQQKSSQAPKLLFHYYDKDFNNEADTPDNFQSRRPNTSFCFLDIRSPGLGDTAMYLCATSPDRGYEQYFGPGTRLTVT.

This clone was counted a few times. The V call is TRBV5-6, the J call TRBJ2-3, with TRBD2 as a possible D gene (6 bases). The germline V gene encodes CDR1 SGHDT and CDR2 YYEEEE. Trimming left V 5 bases short and J 0 bases short, with 10 bases between. The CDR3 is 14 amino acids. The CDR3 region is CASSPSGSTDTQYF. The CDR3 DNA is TGTGCCAGCAGTCCCAGCGGGAGCACAGATACGCAGTATTTT.

The chain is built from TRBV4-1 and TRBJ1-1; no definite D call. Trimming took off 5 bases at V and 0 bases at J, with 10 bases between the two ends. The CDR3 covers 14 residues. Looked up from germline, CDR1 is MGHRA and CDR2 is YSYEKL. As DNA, the CDR3 is TGCGCCAGCAGCTCCGTGTTGCTGAACACTGAAGCTTTCTTT. It is translated as CASSSVLLNTEAFF.

The rearrangement joins TRBV9 to TRBJ2-3; D is unresolved. This CDR3 has 12 amino acids. CDR1 is SGDLS and CDR2 is YYNGEE in the germline V gene. Trimming pared 4 bases from V and 2 bases from J, leaving 5 bases between. The CDR3 sequence is CASSLLTDTQYF. DNA for the CDR3: TGTGCCAGCAGCCTACTCACAGATACGCAGTATTTT.

In its sample, this clone was seen once. V is TRBV6-1 and J is TRBJ2-2; D could derive from TRBD1 or TRBD2 (5 bases each). In germline, CDR1 is MNHNS, CDR2 SASEGT. Trimming pared 5 bases from V and 5 bases from J, leaving 12 bases between. This CDR3 contains 14 residues. CDR3 residues: CASSTGTETGELFF. CDR3 nucleotides: TGTGCCAGCAGTACCGGGACCGAAACCGGGGAGCTGTTTTTT.

The chain employs TRBV6-5 and TRBJ2-3; TRBD2 aligns across 9 bases. This CDR3 is 14 amino acids long. V shed 4 bases, J shed 4 bases, and the junction held 3 bases outside the gene matches. Germline V gene sequence: CDR1 MNHEY, CDR2 SVGAGI. The CDR3 here is CASSFGLAPDTQYF. CDR3 coding DNA: TGTGCCAGCAGTTTCGGACTAGCGCCAGATACGCAGTATTTT.

V gene TRBV9 combines with J gene TRBJ2-5; 11 bases fit TRBD2. This CDR3 has 16 amino acids. V lost 3 bases and J lost 1; bases outside the gene matches: 5. Germline V gene lookup returns CDR1 SGDLS and CDR2 YYNGEE. In DNA, the CDR3 is TGTGCCAGCAGCGCGCCTAGCGGGAGGATCCAAGAGACCCAGTACTTC. Amino acids: CASSAPSGRIQETQYF.

Worth noting for this clone: Distinct nucleotide sequences in the sample also encode this CDR3. V and J are TRBV27 and TRBJ2-3, with D possibly TRBD2 on 6 matching bases. Germline-derived CDR1 and CDR2 are MNHEY and SMNVEV (reference sequence). The V end was cut by 3 bases, the J end by 2 bases, with 9 bases between. The CDR3 spans 14 residues. Written as DNA, the CDR3 is TGTGCCAGCAGTTTCGGGGACTTCACAGATACGCAGTATTTT. Protein: CASSFGDFTDTQYF.

This chain uses TRBV7-9 with TRBJ1-1, with D perhaps matching TRBD1 (5 bases). Germline CDR1 and CDR2: SEHNR and FQNEAQ (reference sequence). The ends were cut back, 5 bases at V and 4 bases at J, with 20 bases in the middle. This CDR3 is built from 16 residues. CDR3 sequence: CASSGGTFRGGTEAFF. The CDR3, as DNA: TGTGCCAGCAGCGGGGGGACGTTTAGGGGAGGCACTGAAGCTTTCTTT.

The V gene is TRBV2, the J gene TRBJ1-2; 8 nucleotides line up with TRBD1. V lost 2 bases to trimming and J lost 7 bases; unmatched junction nucleotides: 3. Per the germline V gene, CDR1 is SNHLY and CDR2 is FYNNEI. The CDR3 spans 13 residues. The CDR3 DNA is TGTGCCAGCAGTGAACAACAGGGGGTTGGCTACACCTTC. Protein product: CASSEQQGVGYTF.

This clone was seen more than once but under ten times. Additional DNA sequences in this sample encode the identical CDR3. The V call is TRBV19, the J call TRBJ2-5, with 9 bases lining up with TRBD2. Germline V gene sequence: CDR1 LNHDA, CDR2 SQIVND (reference sequence). Trimming at V came to 5 bases and at J to 5 bases, leaving 9 bases not matched to a gene. CDR3 length equals 15 residues. This chain's CDR3 is CASSRREGLGETQYF. The CDR3 bases are TGTGCCAGTAGTCGGCGGGAGGGCCTGGGGGAGACCCAGTACTTC. Filled out from reference TRBV19 and TRBJ2-5, the complete variable domain reads DGGITQSPKYLFRKEGQNVTLSCEQNLNHDAMYWYRQDPGQGLRLIYYSQIVNDFQKGDIAEGYSVSREKKESFPLTVTSAQKNPTAFYLCASSRREGLGETQYFGPGTRLLVL.

The chain employs TRBV14 and TRBJ1-3, with TRBD1 identical over 8 bases. CDR3 size: 15 residues. CDR1 and CDR2 from the germline V gene are SGHDN and FVKESK. The J segment lost 2 bases and the V segment lost 3 bases, leaving 3 bases of the junction unmatched. CDR3 in DNA: TGTGCCAGCAGCCAGGGGACAGGACCTGGAAACACCATATATTTT. The encoded protein is CASSQGTGPGNTIYF.

The rearrangement links TRBV11-2 to TRBJ2-3, with D maybe TRBD2 (6 bases). Germline V gene sequence: CDR1 SGHAT, CDR2 FQNNGV. The CDR3 sequence is 15 residues long. The ends were cut back, 4 bases at V and 3 bases at J, with 14 bases in the middle. The CDR3 region is CASSSAREWTDTQYF. Written as DNA, the CDR3 is TGTGCCAGCAGCTCGGCTCGGGAGTGGACAGATACGCAGTATTTT.

The rearrangement joins TRBV4-2 to TRBJ2-7, with D possibly TRBD2 on 5 matching bases. The ends were cut back, 0 bases at V and 6 bases at J, with 12 bases in the middle. In germline, CDR1 is LGHNA, CDR2 YNFKEQ. This CDR3 is 14 amino acids long. CDR3 in DNA: TGTGCCAGCAGCCAAGAGACGGGGTCCCGCGAGCAGTACTTC. This codes for CASSQETGSREQYF.

This sequence joins TRBV4-3 and TRBJ2-1, with TRBD2 matching 13 bases. The V and J ends lost 1 base and 3 bases, in that order; junction bases with no gene match: 0. The CDR3 contains 16 residues. The germline gives CDR1 LGHNA, CDR2 YSLEER. The CDR3 nucleotides are TGCGCCAGCAGCCAAGGGACTAGCGGGAGCTACAATGAGCAGTTCTTC. It encodes CASSQGTSGSYNEQFF.

This clone appeared a single time. J is TRBJ2-3 and V is TRBV10-2; 10 bases map to TRBD2. V dropped 6 bases and J dropped 2; count of bases not matched to a gene: 8. CDR1 WSHSY and CDR2 SAAADI come from the germline V gene. The CDR3 has 16 residues. The CDR3 sequence: CASRRGTSEDTDTQYF. The CDR3 region has the DNA TGCGCCAGCAGAAGAGGGACTAGCGAGGACACAGATACGCAGTATTTT.

The chain links TRBV28 to TRBJ2-5, with D perhaps TRBD1 or TRBD2 (5 bases each). This CDR3 region has 15 residues. Germline values: CDR1 MDHEN, CDR2 SYDVKM. V lost 3 bases and J lost 3, with 14 bases in between. CDR3 nucleotides: TGTGCCAGCAGTTTCACCGGGGCAACAGAAGAGACCCAGTACTTC. As protein: CASSFTGATEETQYF.

This chain joins TRBV5-1 and TRBJ2-3; 8 bases are shared with TRBD1. Germline V gene sequence: CDR1 SGHRS, CDR2 YFSETQ. This CDR3 has 14 amino acids. V was pared by 4 bases and J by 6 bases, with 7 bases of the junction left unmatched. The CDR3 coding sequence is TGCGCCAGCAGCCCCGGACAGGGCCCCGATACGCAGTATTTT. This encodes CASSPGQGPDTQYF.